This T cell receptor beta chain stems from a study of cytomegalovirus exposure and HLA in healthy donors (TCRdb year 2017). As for the study more broadly: A later analysis indicated that the 120 or so validation repertoires were generated on the platform also employed for the 650 to 850 repertoires of the first cohort. The study was designed to test whether signatures of past pathogen exposure could be identified by cataloging public T cell receptors. In addition to the first cohort of 666 subjects, a separate validation cohort of approximately 110 different subjects was used. To predict cytomegalovirus infection status, the study brought together high-throughput TCR immunosequencing, statistical association of individual TCRs with disease status, and machine learning. General study outcomes and caveats: A total of 150 to 200 TCR beta chains were listed by the study as associated with cytomegalovirus. Most TCR sequences were observed very rarely across donors, whereas some public TCRs were present in many individuals. A later analysis lacked HLA typing for the validation cohort, so it scored co-occurrence in that cohort across all 110 or so repertoires. In vitro tests confirmed that three of the cytomegalovirus-associated TCR beta chains recognize cytomegalovirus antigens. Subsequent analysis determined that TCRs grouped into clusters in the first cohort also showed a tendency toward co-occurrence across the roughly 130 validation repertoires, and 85% to 95% of cluster scores exceeded 0. Cytomegalovirus status was reported to be diagnosed by the classifier with high specificity and sensitivity in both the original and validation cohorts. It was suggested by the authors that the approach could potentially be generalized to other disease states and immunological phenotypes.

Separate from the approximately 670-subject first cohort, the validation cohort of about 130 subjects was the group to which the donors belonged. This clone was counted once. No antigen is known for it. No much larger clone is present one base from it, and per-base qualities are unavailable. CDR1 and CDR2, per the germline V gene (reference sequence), are LNHDA and SQIVND. V was cut back by 4 bases and J by 3 bases, leaving a gap of 10 bases between them. The CDR3 contains 13 residues, cysteine and phenylalanine counted. The only DNA kept is the CDR3, 39 bases in frame from the first base. Library generation was performed with the immunoSEQ multiplex PCR assay. As for how the authors treated the data: A statistical classification framework was developed to diagnose cytomegalovirus status using the catalog of TCR beta chain sequences. TCRdb's version of the immuneACCESS table is confined to in-frame rearrangements and falls short of the full clone set. An unresolved V gene accounts for under half of the shortfall where checked; the remainder is of unknown origin. The V and J calls and clone size are taken from that table; D and trimming were inferred from the DNA. For this sample the table gives 140,000 or so clones, of which approximately 86% were detected only once. Jointly, the top ten make up 3.5% to 5% of the sample.

What was sequenced was PBMCs. The V gene is TRBV19 and the J gene is TRBJ2-7, and the D gene may be TRBD2, 6 bases matching. This receptor was taken from a man aged 18-30 years in good health and CMV-seropositive. The CDR3 reads CASSTGTDYEQYF. The sequence in DNA is TGTGCCAGTAGTACCGGGACTGACTACGAGCAGTACTTC.